The rows below give T cell receptor beta chains drawn from one sample of a study of blood T cell repertoires in COVID-19. Data came from immunoSEQ multiplex PCR; TCRdb stores just in-frame clones and leaves some out. This sample has about 280,000 clones; over 75% occur once, and the top ten carry around 0.92%. Sequenced input: PBMCs or T cells enriched from blood (not recorded which). Receptors originate from a woman aged 25 to 39 who had recovered from COVID-19. CDR3s leave out the opening cysteine and the closing phenylalanine or tryptophan.

TRBV15	ATSRELGGDSGNTIY
TRBV19	ASSSGRTGSNTEAF
TRBV6-2/TRBV6-3	ASRYGQGDTEAF
TRBV7-3	ASSLSRGLGNTEAF
TRBV9	ASSATGTAREKLF
TRBV18	ASSLTGTGGEKLF
TRBV6-5	ASSYPRDRGNQPQH
TRBV19	ASSIARQGTPLYEQY
TRBV5-6	ASSTGTSGSPQY
TRBV27	ASSLTNAYEQY
TRBV6-4	ASSDSTSGSTDTQY
TRBV5-5	ASTFGDRSSYEQY
TRBV9	ASSPRGGARDEQF
TRBV14	ASSPTLGLVPGNEQF
TRBV24-1	ATSEGTGDGYT
TRBV6-5	ASRRGQGAKYGYT
TRBV5-6	ASSLPYDRANEQF
TRBV9	ASSVATTGGRNGYT
TRBV19	ASSPYTGELF
TRBV19	ASSITLAGGTGELF
TRBV13	ASSSPRGTEAF
TRBV5-8	ASSLWNRVNQPQH
TRBV7-2	ASSSTGNQPQH
TRBV27	ASSRRQGVGQPQH
TRBV2	ASSDQVGYEQY
TRBV2	ASSGYRGIDGYT
TRBV5-4	ASSLAGPDTQY
TRBV28	ASSFLNTGELF
TRBV18	ASSSTGIRDTQY
TRBV7-9	ASSLAASSPLH
TRBV7-8	ASSAPPISPGDYGYT
TRBV7-2	ASSFPPPTGVSYEQY
TRBV6-4	ASSRHLGHRSSYNSPLH
TRBV25-1	ASSAGLRNTIY
TRBV6-6	ATRDRVWEQY
TRBV27	ASSPTRASDEQF
TRBV19	ASSPSGQGKGYGGYT
TRBV10-3	AISELPLGGNTEAF
TRBV5-1	ASKSGTGVSYEQY
TRBV9	ASSVGTDSYEQY
TRBV7-8	ASSPINTIY
TRBV7-2	ASSLKWSRGMQETQY
TRBV7-9	ASTDRYTEAF
TRBV29-1	SVEGGRVSYNEQF
TRBV18	ASSPLDRDGYT
TRBV10-2	ASTPYRGAEAF
TRBV18	ASSLQGSYGYT
TRBV28	ASSSLPTGPNEKLF
TRBV5-1	ASSLASSGRWYNEQF
TRBV30	AWSVRIVGQITEAF
TRBV3-1/TRBV3-2	ASSQEGLAGVYEQF
TRBV19	ASSTTPGQGPSSYEQY
TRBV28	ASSLVQGPEAF
TRBV27	ASRLTITEETQY
TRBV29-1	SGRGQGNYGYT
TRBV6-6	ASSYGSDEQY